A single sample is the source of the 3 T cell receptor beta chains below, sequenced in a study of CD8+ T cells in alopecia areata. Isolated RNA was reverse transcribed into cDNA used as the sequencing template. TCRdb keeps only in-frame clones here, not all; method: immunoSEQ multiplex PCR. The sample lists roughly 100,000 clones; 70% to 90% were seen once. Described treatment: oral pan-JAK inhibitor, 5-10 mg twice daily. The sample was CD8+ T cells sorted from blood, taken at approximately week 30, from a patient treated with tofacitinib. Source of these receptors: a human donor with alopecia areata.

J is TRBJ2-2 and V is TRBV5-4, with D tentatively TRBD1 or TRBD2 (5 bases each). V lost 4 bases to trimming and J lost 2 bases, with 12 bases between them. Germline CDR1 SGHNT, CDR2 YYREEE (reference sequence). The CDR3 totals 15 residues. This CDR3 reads CASSPGTSNTGELFF. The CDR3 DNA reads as TGTGCCAGCAGCCCGGGGACGTCCAACACCGGGGAGCTGTTTTTT.

The CDR3 is CASSEAGYGTRETQYF. The CDR3 nucleotides are TGTGCCAGCAGTGAAGCGGGGTACGGGACTAGAGAGACCCAGTACTTC. The gene calls are TRBV6-1 and TRBJ2-5; TRBD2 agrees at 8 bases. CDR1 is MNHNS, CDR2 SASEGT, per germline. J lost 4 bases, V lost 0 bases, and 7 bases had no gene match. The CDR3 spans 16 residues.

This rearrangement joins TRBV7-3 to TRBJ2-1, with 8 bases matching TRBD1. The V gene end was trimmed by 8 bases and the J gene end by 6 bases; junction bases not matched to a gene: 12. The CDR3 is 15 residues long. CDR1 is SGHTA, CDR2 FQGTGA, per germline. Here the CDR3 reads CASAPDRGWGNEQFF. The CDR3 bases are TGTGCCAGCGCACCCGACAGGGGTTGGGGCAATGAGCAGTTCTTC. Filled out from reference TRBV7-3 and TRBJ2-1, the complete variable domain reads GAGVSQTPSNKVTEKGKYVELRCDPISGHTALYWYRQSLGQGPEFLIYFQGTGAADDSGLPNDRFFAVRPEGSVSTLKIQRTERGDSAVYLCASAPDRGWGNEQFFGPGTRLTVL.